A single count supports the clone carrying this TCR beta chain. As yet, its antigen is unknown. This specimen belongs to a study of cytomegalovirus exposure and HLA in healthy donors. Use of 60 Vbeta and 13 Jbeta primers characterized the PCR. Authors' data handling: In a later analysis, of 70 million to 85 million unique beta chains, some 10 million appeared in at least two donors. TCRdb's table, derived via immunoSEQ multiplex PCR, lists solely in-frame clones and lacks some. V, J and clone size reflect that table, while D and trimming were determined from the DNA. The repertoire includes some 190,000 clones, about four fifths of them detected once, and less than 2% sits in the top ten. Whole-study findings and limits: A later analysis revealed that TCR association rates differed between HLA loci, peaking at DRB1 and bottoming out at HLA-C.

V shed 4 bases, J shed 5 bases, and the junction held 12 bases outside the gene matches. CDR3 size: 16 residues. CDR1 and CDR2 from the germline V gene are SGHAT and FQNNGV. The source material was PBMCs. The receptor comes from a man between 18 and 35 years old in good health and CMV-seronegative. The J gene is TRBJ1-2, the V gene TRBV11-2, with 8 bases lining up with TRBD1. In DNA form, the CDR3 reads TGTGCCAGCAGCTCAAATTCAGGGGGCCGGGGGTATGGCTACACCTTC. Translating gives CASSSNSGGRGYGYTF. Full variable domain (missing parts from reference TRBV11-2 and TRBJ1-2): EAGVAQSPRYKIIEKRQSVAFWCNPISGHATLYWYQQILGQGPKLLIQFQNNGVVDDSQLPKDRFSAERLKGVDSTLKIQPAKLEDSAVYLCASSSNSGGRGYGYTFGSGTRLTVV.